The 10 T cell receptor beta chains below were found in one sample sequenced in a study of blood T cells in healthy people across ages. Alongside a J-beta primer mix, a sample-barcoded 5' primer served in a second PCR lasting about 6 to 11 cycles. One entry per CDR3 protein results from TCRdb running MiXCR on the 5' RACE reads. Of roughly 1,500,000 distinct CDR3 sequences listed, approximately 32% are singletons. Sequenced sample: blood. The source of these receptors is a young woman in good health.

The J gene is TRBJ1-1, the V gene TRBV2; the match to TRBD1 covers 7 bases. The junction had 13 bases not matched to a gene; V was cut back by 6 bases and J by 3 bases. CDR1 is SNHLY and CDR2 is FYNNEI in the germline V gene. There are 16 residues in the CDR3. The CDR3 DNA is TGTGCCAGCAGAGCCGATGCCGGGACAGCGTACACTGAAGCTTTCTTT. Translated, it gives CASRADAGTAYTEAFF.

The DNA of the CDR3 is TGCAGCGTTGGTCCCAGGGCGGGAAACACTGAAGCTTTCTTT. Protein: CSVGPRAGNTEAFF. The rearrangement links TRBV29-1 to TRBJ1-1; the D gene is possibly TRBD1 (5 bases). With 4 bases removed from V and 2 bases from J, the gap between germline ends came to 14 bases. Per the germline V gene, CDR1 is SQVTM and CDR2 is ANQGSEA. The CDR3 loop spans 14 amino acids.

V gene TRBV20-1 combines with J gene TRBJ1-1; D remains unclear. Germline V CDR1 and CDR2: DFQATT, SNEGSKA (reference sequence). Between the trimmed V and J ends, which lost 2 bases and 1 base, there was a span of 8 bases. The CDR3 is 13 residues long. CDR3 loop: CSARRLQNTEAFF. In DNA form, the CDR3 reads TGCAGTGCTAGACGTCTCCAGAACACTGAAGCTTTCTTT.

The sample holds a few counts of this clonotype. The chain links TRBV4-1 to TRBJ2-3; no reliable D call. CDR1 MGHRA and CDR2 YSYEKL come from the germline V gene. CDR3 length: 15 amino acids. V lost 0 bases to trimming and J lost 6 bases, with 13 bases between them. CDR3 bases: TGCGCCAGCAGCCAAGATTTGATAGGTGTGGATACGCAGTATTTT. Its translation: CASSQDLIGVDTQYF.

The CDR3 bases are TGTGCCAGCAGCGCTCCACTGGGACTAGCGGGGAACAATGAGCAGTTCTTC. Its protein is CASSAPLGLAGNNEQFF. The V gene is TRBV9, the J gene TRBJ2-1, with 13 nucleotides matching TRBD2. The V segment lost 3 bases and the J segment 5 bases; nucleotides outside the gene matches: 8. Per germline, CDR1 SGDLS and CDR2 YYNGEE. CDR3 length: 17 amino acids.

This sequence joins TRBV20-1 and TRBJ2-3; 11 bases are a match to TRBD2. The CDR3 length is 14 residues. Per germline, CDR1 DFQATT and CDR2 SNEGSKA (reference sequence). Trimming took 6 bases from V and 7 from J; bases not matched to a gene: 9. CDR3 coding DNA: TGCAGTGCCCTTAGCGGGAGGGCCTTGTATACGCAGTATTTT. It codes for CSALSGRALYTQYF.

V usage is TRBV14 and J usage is TRBJ2-1; D is possibly TRBD1 or TRBD2 (5 bases each). V was trimmed by 4 bases and J by 2 bases, leaving 15 bases between them. Germline V gene sequence: CDR1 SGHDN, CDR2 FVKESK. The CDR3 runs 16 residues. The CDR3 nucleotides read TGTGCCAGCAGCCTAGCCTTGAGGGGCCCCTACAATGAGCAGTTCTTC. This encodes CASSLALRGPYNEQFF.

This clonotype was observed many times. V is TRBV20-1 and J is TRBJ1-2; 7 nucleotides align to TRBD1. V gave up 0 bases and J gave up 4 bases; unmatched junction bases: 8. Per the germline V gene, CDR1 is DFQATT and CDR2 is SNEGSKA (reference sequence). CDR3 length: 15 amino acids. CDR3 protein: CSARDLDRAGYGYTF. CDR3 coding DNA: TGCAGTGCTAGAGATCTCGACAGGGCTGGCTATGGCTACACCTTC.

This clonotype appeared a few times. V gene TRBV6-5 combines with J gene TRBJ2-5; unclear D gene. The length of the CDR3 is 11 residues. CDR1 is MNHEY, CDR2 SVGAGI, per germline. Trimming stripped 7 bases from V and 5 bases from J, with 8 bases between. The CDR3 loop reads CASTRRETQYF. The CDR3 nucleotides read TGTGCCAGCACCAGGCGGGAGACCCAGTACTTC.

This clonotype was seen only a few times. Written as DNA, the CDR3 is TGTGCCAGCAGTGAATTTCTAGGCCAGGCTGGAGATACGCAGTATTTT. Translation: CASSEFLGQAGDTQYF. The chain is built from TRBV6-1 and TRBJ2-3; D not resolved. CDR3 length: 16 residues. Looked up from germline, CDR1 is MNHNS and CDR2 is SASEGT. The V gene lost 2 bases and the J gene lost 5 bases, with 17 bases spanning the gap.